This T cell receptor beta chain was profiled in a study of blood T cell repertoires in COVID-19. About the research overall: There were acute and convalescent COVID-19 samples, and they came from the United States, Italy and Spain. PBMCs, B-cell-depleted T cells, or T cells provided the cDNA or gDNA that made up the material.

Original processing methods: Estimated nucleated cell counts came from reference gene primer amplification. The repertoire was sequenced with immunoSEQ multiplex PCR; TCRdb's copy has only in-frame clones and lacks some. V, J and clone size derive from that table, while D and trimming were established from the DNA sequence. This sample carries about 130,000 clones, roughly 84% of them seen once, and the ten largest clones take under 15%. This CDR3 is 14 amino acids long. The germline CDR1 and CDR2 sequences are SGHRS and YFSETQ. V shed 0 bases and J shed 2 bases, with 9 bases lying between them. Sequencing was carried out using peripheral blood. The chain has TRBV5-1 and TRBJ2-7; D gene ambiguous. This clonotype was obtained from a woman in her twenties or thirties who had recovered from COVID-19. As DNA, the CDR3 is TGCGCCAGCAGCTTGGTTCCAGGAACCTACGAGCAGTACTTC. It encodes CASSLVPGTYEQYF. The whole variable domain, filled in from reference TRBV5-1 and TRBJ2-7, reads KAGVTQTPRYLIKTRGQQVTLSCSPISGHRSVSWYQQTPGQGLQFLFEYFSETQRNKGNFPGRFSGRQFSNSRSEMNVSTLELGDSALYLCASSLVPGTYEQYFGPGTRLTVT.